The 21 T cell receptor beta chains below were found in one sample sequenced in a study of graft-versus-host responses after intestinal transplantation. The data were produced by immunoSEQ multiplex PCR, yet TCRdb's version contains in-frame clones alone and is incomplete. The sample comprises 130,000 or so clones, around 90% of which are singletons, and 0.15% to 0.2% rests with the top ten. These TCRs are of unknown antigen specificity. Source: unstimulated CD4+ T cells sorted from spleen or lymph node cells, taken before intestinal transplant. The receptors shown here come from a human donor who received an intestinal transplant.

V usage is TRBV19 and J usage is TRBJ2-7; 9 nucleotides match TRBD2. The CDR3 extends over 16 amino acids. V shed 1 base and J 5 bases; nucleotides not matched to a gene: 9. Germline V gene lookup returns CDR1 LNHDA and CDR2 SQIVND (reference sequence). The CDR3 loop reads CASSIVFGGRANEQYF. As DNA, the CDR3 is TGTGCCAGTAGTATAGTGTTCGGCGGGAGGGCCAACGAGCAGTACTTC.

The chain carries TRBV10-3 and TRBJ2-2; 9 bases are shared with TRBD2. The CDR3 consists of 15 residues. In germline, CDR1 is ENHRY, CDR2 SYGVKD. J gave up 9 bases and V 3 bases, and 8 bases lay outside the gene matches. The CDR3 protein is CAISDPSGMDRELFF. The CDR3, as DNA: TGTGCCATCAGTGACCCTAGCGGGATGGACCGGGAGCTGTTTTTT.

In this sample, this clone turned up once. The chain joins TRBV28 to TRBJ2-6, with a possible D match to TRBD2 (6 bases). The V end lost 5 bases, the J end lost 4 bases, and 18 bases lay between the germline ends. The germline V gene encodes CDR1 MDHEN and CDR2 SYDVKM. This CDR3 has 17 residues. The DNA of the CDR3 is TGTGCCAGCAGTCCCCGGGACTTTGGGAGGGGGGCCAACGTCCTGACTTTC. Translated: CASSPRDFGRGANVLTF.

The genes are TRBV15 and TRBJ2-5; TRBD1 agrees at 9 bases. V lost 4 bases, J lost 4 bases, and 7 bases stayed unmatched. The CDR3 covers 15 residues. Germline CDR1 LNHNV, CDR2 YYDKDF (reference sequence). CDR3 loop: CATSKPGQGTETQYF. DNA for the CDR3: TGTGCCACCAGCAAACCCGGACAGGGGACAGAGACCCAGTACTTC.

This clone was seen just once. The V call is TRBV2, the J call TRBJ2-4, with unresolved D. Trimming shortened V by 7 bases and J by 0 bases, and 13 bases separated the two germline ends. Germline V gene data show CDR1 as SNHLY and CDR2 as FYNNEI. The CDR3 totals 15 residues. For the CDR3, the DNA is TGTGCCAGCATGGGATTAATCCTAGCCAAAAACATTCAGTACTTC. Amino acid sequence: CASMGLILAKNIQYF.

The chain employs TRBV6-1 and TRBJ2-2; D perhaps matches TRBD1 (6 bases). V was cut by 4 bases and J by 3 bases, with 12 bases left in between. The CDR3 sequence is 15 residues long. Germline V lookup: CDR1 MNHNS, CDR2 SASEGT. CDR3 residues: CASSALGHDTGELFF. CDR3 nucleotides: TGTGCCAGCAGTGCTTTGGGACACGACACCGGGGAGCTGTTTTTT.

V and J are TRBV30 and TRBJ1-1; D call uncertain. The CDR3 totals 14 residues. Germline CDR1 is GTSNPN and CDR2 is SVGIG (reference sequence). Trimming took off 1 base at V and 8 bases at J, with 17 bases between the two ends. CDR3 amino acids: CAWSGRFPLSEAFF. CDR3 DNA: TGTGCCTGGAGTGGCCGGTTTCCATTATCCGAAGCTTTCTTT.

The chain carries TRBV30 and TRBJ1-1, with a possible D match to TRBD1 (6 bases). CDR1 and CDR2 (germline): GTSNPN, SVGIG (reference sequence). The CDR3 runs to 13 residues. Between the trimmed V and J ends, which lost 4 bases and 1 base, there was a span of 10 bases. CDR3 nucleotides: TGTGCCTGGACCAAGACAGGGAACACTGAAGCTTTCTTT. It specifies CAWTKTGNTEAFF.

The genes are TRBV12-5 and TRBJ2-1; D is tentatively TRBD1 or TRBD2 (5 bases each). Per germline, CDR1 LGHNT and CDR2 FRNRAP. This CDR3 comprises 15 residues. The ends were cut back, 5 bases at V and 0 bases at J, with 11 bases in the middle. The CDR3 sequence: CASGRGRGSYNEQFF. In nucleotides, the CDR3 is TGTGCTAGTGGTAGGGGACGGGGCTCCTACAATGAGCAGTTCTTC.

V is TRBV1 and J is TRBJ2-7. TRBV1 is noted as a pseudogene. This CDR3 region has 16 residues. This CDR3 is CTSSQDSSGCSYEQYF. Written as DNA, the CDR3 is TGCACCAGCAGCCAAGATTCCTCTGGTTGCTCCTACGAGCAGTACTTC.

This clone was seen only once. J is TRBJ1-5 and V is TRBV19; TRBD1 aligns across 7 bases. V shed 3 bases and J 4 bases; nucleotides not matched to a gene: 3. This CDR3 has 14 residues. Germline values: CDR1 LNHDA, CDR2 SQIVND (reference sequence). CDR3 coding DNA: TGTGCCAGTAGTATCTCAGGGGGGAATCAGCCCCAGCATTTT. As protein: CASSISGGNQPQHF.

V gene TRBV19 combines with J gene TRBJ2-2; D is uncertain. Deletions cut 3 bases from V and 2 bases from J, with 13 bases between. Germline V gene data show CDR1 as LNHDA and CDR2 as SQIVND (reference sequence). This CDR3 is 16 amino acids long. This CDR3 is CASSIPTGRNTGELFF. The CDR3, as DNA: TGTGCCAGTAGTATCCCTACGGGCCGTAACACCGGGGAGCTGTTTTTT.

V and J are TRBV7-2 and TRBJ2-5; 9 bases are a match to TRBD1. V shed 5 bases, J shed 5 bases, and the junction held 3 bases outside the gene matches. The CDR3 is made up of 13 amino acids. Germline V gene data show CDR1 as SGHTA and CDR2 as FQGNSA. CDR3 region: CASSRDRVETQYF. In DNA, the CDR3 is TGTGCCAGCAGCAGGGACAGGGTTGAGACCCAGTACTTC.

The chain combines TRBV7-2 with TRBJ2-7, with 13 bases identical to TRBD2. The CDR3 extends over 16 amino acids. V lost 5 bases, J lost 4 bases, and 8 bases stayed unmatched. Germline CDR1 SGHTA, CDR2 FQGNSA. The CDR3 DNA reads TGTGCCAGCAGCCCAACTAGCGGGAGGGCCTCTTACGAGCAGTACTTC. As protein: CASSPTSGRASYEQYF.

The chain has TRBV5-1 and TRBJ2-5; D is possibly TRBD1 (6 bases). The CDR3 loop spans 15 amino acids. From germline, CDR1 is SGHRS and CDR2 YFSETQ. V was pared by 0 bases and J by 5 bases, with 14 bases between. The CDR3 loop reads CASSLEGGERETQYF. The CDR3 bases are TGCGCCAGCAGCTTGGAAGGGGGAGAGAGGGAGACCCAGTACTTC.

The chain has TRBV6-1 and TRBJ1-1; D unresolved. CDR1 and CDR2 (germline): MNHNS, SASEGT. Trimming took off 8 bases at V and 1 base at J, with 14 bases between the two ends. The CDR3 runs to 14 residues. CDR3 residues: CASLLFNENTEAFF. The CDR3 DNA reads as TGTGCCAGCCTTCTTTTCAACGAGAACACTGAAGCTTTCTTT.

CDR3 sequence: CATRPGLANYEQYF. The CDR3 nucleotides read TGTGCCACTAGACCCGGACTAGCTAACTACGAGCAGTACTTC. The genes are TRBV27 and TRBJ2-7; 8 bases fit TRBD2. The CDR3 contains 14 residues. Germline loops: CDR1 MNHEY, CDR2 SMNVEV (reference sequence). Trimming removed 10 bases from V and 3 bases from J; junction bases left unmatched: 11.

This clone came up once. The chain couples TRBV10-3 to TRBJ2-5; 13 nucleotides line up with TRBD2. This CDR3 spans 16 amino acids. In germline, CDR1 is ENHRY, CDR2 SYGVKD. Losses at the gene ends were 5 bases for V and 3 bases for J; bases not matched to a gene: 6. CDR3 in DNA: TGTGCCATCAGTCTTGCCGGGACTAGCGGGGAAGAGACCCAGTACTTC. Protein: CAISLAGTSGEETQYF.

The rearrangement links TRBV28 to TRBJ2-1; TRBD2 agrees at 8 bases. The CDR3 consists of 17 residues. Germline trimming cut 6 bases from V and 7 bases from J; bases unmatched to any gene: 17. Germline V CDR1 and CDR2: MDHEN, SYDVKM. CDR3 loop: CASSTAVGGLGRNEQFF. CDR3 sequence (DNA): TGTGCCAGCAGCACAGCGGTGGGGGGACTAGGTCGTAATGAGCAGTTCTTC.

The chain has TRBV11-2 and TRBJ2-1; unclear D gene. Deletions cut 5 bases from V and 15 bases from J, with 14 bases between. The CDR3 runs to 11 residues. The germline V gene encodes CDR1 SGHAT and CDR2 FQNNGV. The CDR3 nucleotides read TGTGCCAGCAGCCATGCCATGAAGCGGTTCTTC. Its protein is CASSHAMKRFF.

The chain couples TRBV7-2 to TRBJ2-5; tentatively, D is TRBD1 (6 bases). Trimming stripped 5 bases from V and 6 bases from J, with 16 bases between. Germline-derived CDR1 and CDR2 are SGHTA and FQGNSA. The length of the CDR3 is 14 residues. DNA for the CDR3: TGTGCCAGCAGCCCCCGCTCAGGGGCGAAGACCCAGTACTTC. Protein product: CASSPRSGAKTQYF.